This TCR beta chain is from a study of identical twins. Notes on the study in general: Weaker excess sharing between twins was seen in beta out-of-frame sequences.

TCRdb re-analysed the 5' RACE reads in MiXCR, keeping a single row per CDR3 protein. The sample lists about 210,000 distinct CDR3 sequences; less than 10% were seen once. As regards this clonotype: The antigen is undetermined.

Deletions cut 6 bases from V and 4 bases from J, with 13 bases between. The length of the CDR3 is 13 residues. Germline V CDR1 and CDR2: DFQATT, SNEGSKA (reference sequence). The receptor's source is a woman younger than 30 in good health. The V and J genes are TRBV20-1 and TRBJ2-4; D perhaps matches TRBD2 (6 bases). Sequenced sample: memory (CD45RO+) T cells sorted from blood. CDR3 sequence reads: CSATRDWKNIQYF. CDR3 in DNA: TGCAGTGCAACCCGGGACTGGAAAAACATTCAGTACTTC.